The 7 T cell receptor beta chains below were found in one sample sequenced in a study of T cells after yellow fever vaccination. TCRdb re-analysed the 5' RACE reads in MiXCR, keeping a single row per CDR3 protein. In the table there are approximately 27,000 distinct CDR3 sequences, 5% to 6% of which are singletons. The sequencing used PBMCs, either bulk or a sorted T-cell subset (CD4+, CD8+, memory, or dextramer-sorted; not recorded which), collected 15 days after the yellow fever booster vaccination. The receptors here all came from a man in his thirties or forties who received the YFV17D yellow fever vaccine.

This clonotype was counted at least ten times. The chain employs TRBV18 and TRBJ2-1; D is unclear. CDR1 and CDR2 (germline): KGHSH, LQKENI. V was shortened by 6 bases and J by 7 bases, with 13 bases between the two germline ends. The CDR3 totals 13 residues. The DNA for the CDR3 is TGTGCCAGCTCTCCCACGGCCGGGAATGAGCAGTTCTTC. This sequence encodes CASSPTAGNEQFF. Complete variable domain (other parts from reference TRBV18 and TRBJ2-1): NAGVMQNPRHLVRRRGQEARLRCSPMKGHSHVYWYRQLPEEGLKFMVYLQKENIIDESGMPKERFSAEFPKEGPSILRIQQVVRGDSAAYFCASSPTAGNEQFFGPGTRLTVL.

This clonotype appeared many times. The chain carries TRBV3-1 and TRBJ2-1; TRBD2 might be the D (5 bases). V lost 3 bases and J 0 bases, leaving 12 bases between the germline ends. CDR3 length: 16 amino acids. Germline CDR1 reads LGHDT; CDR2 reads YNNKEL (reference sequence). CDR3 in DNA: TGTGCCAGCAGCCACGACGGGAAGACCTCCTACAATGAGCAGTTCTTC. This encodes CASSHDGKTSYNEQFF.

This clonotype was picked up many times. V usage is TRBV18 and J usage is TRBJ1-6; D is possibly TRBD1 (5 bases). CDR1 and CDR2 (germline): KGHSH, LQKENI. Trimming pared 2 bases from V and 10 bases from J, leaving 12 bases between. The CDR3 contains 14 residues. CDR3 region: CASSPGQGGSPLHF. CDR3 sequence (DNA): TGTGCCAGCTCACCAGGCCAGGGTGGCTCACCCCTCCACTTT.

This clonotype was counted at least ten times. The chain is built from TRBV18 and TRBJ1-4, with D unclear. The CDR3 has 13 residues. CDR1 and CDR2 from the germline V gene are KGHSH and LQKENI. Trimming shortened V by 3 bases and J by 4 bases, and 6 bases separated the two germline ends. As DNA, the CDR3 is TGTGCCAGCTCACCTAGGGATAATGAAAAACTGTTTTTT. Protein: CASSPRDNEKLFF.

This clonotype showed up many times. This chain joins TRBV5-1 and TRBJ1-4, with D perhaps matching TRBD1 (5 bases). Per the germline V gene, CDR1 is SGHRS and CDR2 is YFSETQ. The CDR3 covers 14 residues. V was clipped by 4 bases and J by 7 bases, with 14 bases between them. The CDR3: CASSLTGGAEKLFF. CDR3 nucleotides: TGCGCCAGCAGCCTCACAGGCGGGGCTGAAAAACTGTTTTTT.

This clonotype was detected ten times or more. The chain combines TRBV20-1 with TRBJ2-1; 9 bases are shared with TRBD2. The CDR3 is 13 residues long. With V trimmed by 5 bases and J by 6 bases, 5 bases remained unmatched. Germline V gene lookup returns CDR1 DFQATT and CDR2 SNEGSKA (reference sequence). For the CDR3, the DNA is TGCAGTGCTCGCGGGACTAGCAGCAATGAGCAGTTCTTC. This sequence encodes CSARGTSSNEQFF.

A word on this clonotype: A much larger clone differs by one base, so this may be a read error. The chain carries TRBV18 and TRBJ2-1; no firm D call. The germline V and J ends were trimmed by 1 base and 6 bases, with 7 bases remaining between them. The CDR3 spans 13 residues. Germline CDR1 and CDR2: KGHSH and LQKENI. The CDR3 DNA reads as TGTGCCAGCTCACCACAGTCTGGCAATGAGCAGTTCTTC. Amino acid sequence: CASSPQSGNEQFF.